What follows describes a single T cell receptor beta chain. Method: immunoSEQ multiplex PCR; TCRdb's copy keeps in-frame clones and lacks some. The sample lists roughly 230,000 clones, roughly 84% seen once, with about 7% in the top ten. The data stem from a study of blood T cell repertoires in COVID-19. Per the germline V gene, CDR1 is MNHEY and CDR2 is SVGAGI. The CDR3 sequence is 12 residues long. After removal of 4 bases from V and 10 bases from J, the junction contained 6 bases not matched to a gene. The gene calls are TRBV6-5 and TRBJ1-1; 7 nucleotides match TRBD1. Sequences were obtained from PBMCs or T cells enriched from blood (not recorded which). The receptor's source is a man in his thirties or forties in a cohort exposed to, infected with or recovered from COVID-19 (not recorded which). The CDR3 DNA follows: TGTGCCAGCAGTTTCAAGACAGGGCCAGCTTTCTTT. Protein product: CASSFKTGPAFF.